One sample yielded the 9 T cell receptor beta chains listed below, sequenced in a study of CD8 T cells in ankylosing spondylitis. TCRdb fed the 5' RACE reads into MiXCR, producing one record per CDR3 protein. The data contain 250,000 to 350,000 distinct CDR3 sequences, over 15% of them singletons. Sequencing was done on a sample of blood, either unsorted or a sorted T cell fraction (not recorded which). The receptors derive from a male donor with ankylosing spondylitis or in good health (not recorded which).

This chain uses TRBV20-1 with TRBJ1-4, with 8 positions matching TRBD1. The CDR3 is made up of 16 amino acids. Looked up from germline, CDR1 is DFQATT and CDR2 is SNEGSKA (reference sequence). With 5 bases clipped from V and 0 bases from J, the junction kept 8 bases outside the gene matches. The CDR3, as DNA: TGCAGTGCTGCTAACAGGGGGATAACAACTAATGAAAAACTGTTTTTT. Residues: CSAANRGITTNEKLFF.

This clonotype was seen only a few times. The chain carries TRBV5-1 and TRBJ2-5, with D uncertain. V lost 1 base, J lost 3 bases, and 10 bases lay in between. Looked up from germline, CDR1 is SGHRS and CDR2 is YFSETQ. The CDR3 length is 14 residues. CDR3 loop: CASSLLGQKETQYF. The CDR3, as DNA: TGCGCCAGCAGCTTGTTGGGTCAAAAAGAGACCCAGTACTTC.

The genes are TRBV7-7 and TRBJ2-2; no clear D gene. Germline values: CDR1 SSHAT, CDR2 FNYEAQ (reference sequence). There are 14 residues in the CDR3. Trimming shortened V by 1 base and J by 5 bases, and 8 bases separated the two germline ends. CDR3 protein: CASSLDWVTGELFF. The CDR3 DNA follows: TGTGCCAGCAGCTTAGATTGGGTTACCGGGGAGCTGTTTTTT.

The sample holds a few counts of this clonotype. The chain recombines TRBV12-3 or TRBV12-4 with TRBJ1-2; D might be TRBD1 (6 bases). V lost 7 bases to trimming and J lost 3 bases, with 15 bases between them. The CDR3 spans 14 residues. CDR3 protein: CASTRGGTHYGYTF. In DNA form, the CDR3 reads TGTGCCAGCACTCGAGGGGGTACTCACTATGGCTACACCTTC.

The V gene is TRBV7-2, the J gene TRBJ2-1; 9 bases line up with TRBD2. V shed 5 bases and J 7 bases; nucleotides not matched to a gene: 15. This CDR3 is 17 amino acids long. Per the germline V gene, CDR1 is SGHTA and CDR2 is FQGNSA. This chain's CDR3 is CASSQREAGGGINEQFF. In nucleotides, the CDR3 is TGTGCCAGCAGCCAAAGAGAAGCGGGGGGAGGGATTAATGAGCAGTTCTTC. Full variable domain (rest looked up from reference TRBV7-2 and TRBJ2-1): GAGVSQSPSNKVTEKGKDVELRCDPISGHTALYWYRQSLGQGLEFLIYFQGNSAPDKSGLPSDRFSAERTGGSVSTLTIQRTQQEDSAVYLCASSQREAGGGINEQFFGPGTRLTVL.

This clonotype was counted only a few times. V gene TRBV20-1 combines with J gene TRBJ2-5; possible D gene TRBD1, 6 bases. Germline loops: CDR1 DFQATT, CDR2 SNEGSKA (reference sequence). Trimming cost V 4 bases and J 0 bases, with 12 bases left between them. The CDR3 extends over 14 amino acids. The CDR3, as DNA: TGCAGTGCTAAGGGGGACATTAACCAAGAGACCCAGTACTTC. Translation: CSAKGDINQETQYF.

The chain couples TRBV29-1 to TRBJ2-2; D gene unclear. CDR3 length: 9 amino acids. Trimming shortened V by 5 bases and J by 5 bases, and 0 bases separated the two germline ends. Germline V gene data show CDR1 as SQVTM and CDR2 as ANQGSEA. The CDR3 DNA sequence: TGCAGCGTTACCGGGGAGCTGTTTTTT. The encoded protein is CSVTGELFF.

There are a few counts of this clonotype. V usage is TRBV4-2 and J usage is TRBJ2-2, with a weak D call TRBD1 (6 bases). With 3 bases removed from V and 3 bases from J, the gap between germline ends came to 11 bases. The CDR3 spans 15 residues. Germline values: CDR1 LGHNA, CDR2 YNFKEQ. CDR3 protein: CASSHTGLDTGELFF. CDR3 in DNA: TGTGCCAGCAGCCACACAGGGTTGGACACCGGGGAGCTGTTTTTT.

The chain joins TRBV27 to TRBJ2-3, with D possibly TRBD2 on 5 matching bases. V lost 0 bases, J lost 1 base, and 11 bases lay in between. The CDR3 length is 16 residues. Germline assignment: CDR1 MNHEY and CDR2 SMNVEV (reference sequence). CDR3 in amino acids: CASSLSIWTRTDTQYF. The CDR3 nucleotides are TGTGCCAGCAGTTTATCCATCTGGACTCGCACAGATACGCAGTATTTT.